This T cell receptor beta chain was recorded in a study of cytomegalovirus exposure and HLA in healthy donors. The PCR had 60 Vbeta and 13 Jbeta primers. Clones were sequenced by immunoSEQ multiplex PCR, and TCRdb holds only the in-frame ones, with some missing. The sample contains around 200,000 clones, approximately 84% of which appear only once. This clonotype originated in a man aged 50-59 years in good health and CMV-seronegative. Sequencing was done on a sample of PBMCs.

The CDR3: CASKAAGGGGAYNEQFF. The CDR3 DNA reads TGCGCCAGCAAAGCCGCGGGGGGCGGGGGGGCCTACAATGAGCAGTTCTTC. The chain couples TRBV5-1 to TRBJ2-1; 9 bases are shared with TRBD2. The germline CDR1 and CDR2 sequences are SGHRS and YFSETQ. The CDR3 contains 17 residues. After removal of 6 bases from V and 2 bases from J, the junction contained 12 bases not matched to a gene.